This TCR beta chain was captured by sequencing in a study of T-cell reconstitution after alpha-beta-depleted transplantation in children. For TCRbeta, the library was prepared with unique molecular identifiers. Each CDR3 protein gets one entry after TCRdb re-called the PCR reads with MiXCR. Among about 610,000 distinct CDR3 sequences listed, approximately 10% were seen once. The germline gives CDR1 SQVTM, CDR2 ANQGSEA. The CDR3 is 15 amino acids. The trim removed 7 bases at V and 6 bases at J, leaving 11 bases unmatched. The sequenced sample was PBMCs from the stem cell graft donor, obtained from the stem cell graft. This receptor was identified in a human donor who donated a stem cell graft to a child with acute myeloid leukemia. V and J are TRBV29-1 and TRBJ2-3; 12 positions match TRBD2. CDR3 sequence reads: CSAPRTSGNADTQYF. Here the CDR3 DNA reads TGCAGCGCCCCCCGGACTAGCGGGAATGCGGATACGCAGTATTTT.